This T cell receptor (beta chain) was found in a study of CD8 T cells in ankylosing spondylitis. Broader study findings: Blood of patients with ankylosing spondylitis appeared to be characterized by a TCR beta motif of roughly eight highly homologous variants. As for the disease-linked clones, they showed a CD8+ phenotype and occurred at relatively low frequencies in peripheral blood. As reported, disease-linked clones showed significant enrichment in matched ankylosing spondylitis synovial fluid.

The CDR3 consists of 16 residues. Germline V gene data show CDR1 as SGHRS and CDR2 as YFSETQ. The J segment lost 1 base and the V segment lost 9 bases, leaving 10 bases of the junction unmatched. About this clonotype itself: Its cognate antigen is unknown.

TCRdb re-called the 5' RACE reads with MiXCR, one entry per CDR3 protein. Of approximately 140,000 distinct CDR3 sequences in the sample, roughly 8.8% were seen once. Sequencing used blood, either unsorted or a sorted T cell fraction (not recorded which). The source is a male donor with ankylosing spondylitis or in good health (not recorded which). The chain has TRBV5-1 and TRBJ2-2; TRBD2 aligns across 9 bases. DNA of the CDR3: TGCGCCACCAACCATGGACTAGCGAGGAACACCGGGGAGCTGTTTTTT. As protein: CATNHGLARNTGELFF.